The rows below give T cell receptor beta chains drawn from one sample of a study of blood T cell repertoires in COVID-19. The repertoire was sequenced with immunoSEQ multiplex PCR; TCRdb's copy has only in-frame clones and lacks some. In the table there are approximately 140,000 clones, around nine tenths of which are singletons. The sample taken for sequencing was peripheral blood. These receptors came from a man aged 50-59 years with active or convalescent COVID-19. The CDR3 runs from the conserved cysteine through the conserved F or W. The order of the fields is J gene, D gene, V gene, clone size, CDR3 DNA, CDR3 protein. A D gene is named only where the DNA matches it firmly. Not all rows give a size; the values are once, few, many and, for expanded clones, a class.

TRBJ2-1,-,TRBV12-3/TRBV12-4,-,TGTGCCAGCAGTTTAGACAGTAACAATGAGCAGTTCTTC,CASSLDSNNEQFF
TRBJ1-4,-,TRBV27,-,TGTGCCAGCAGCCGGAGGGGCTTGGATGAAAAACTGTTTTTT,CASSRRGLDEKLFF
TRBJ2-3,TRBD2,TRBV7-2,-,TGTGCCAGCAGCAGGGGGAGCGGGAGTCTTGATACGCAGTATTTT,CASSRGSGSLDTQYF
TRBJ2-2,TRBD1,TRBV5-1,once,TGCGCCAGCAGCTTCGAGGGGGCGGACACCGGGGAGCTGTTTTTT,CASSFEGADTGELFF
TRBJ1-6,-,TRBV5-1,-,TGCGCCAGCAGCTTGGGTCAGGGAGGTAATTCACCCCTCCACTTT,CASSLGQGGNSPLHF
TRBJ2-3,TRBD2,TRBV11-2,-,TGTGCCAGCAGCTCGACTAGCGGGAGTACAGATACGCAGTATTTT,CASSSTSGSTDTQYF
TRBJ2-2,-,TRBV30,-,TGTGCCTGGACAGGTACCGGGGAGCTGTTTTTT,CAWTGTGELFF
TRBJ2-7,TRBD2,TRBV5-4,-,TGTGCCAGCAGCTTATCGGGGGGGCCAGCGGGAGGCGAGCAGTACTTC,CASSLSGGPAGGEQYF
TRBJ2-1,TRBD1,TRBV5-6,-,TGTGCCAGCAGCAGAAAGGGACAGGGGAGGTACAATGAGCAGTTCTTC,CASSRKGQGRYNEQFF
TRBJ1-1,-,TRBV23-1,-,TGCGCCAGCAGTCAATCCCGGGGGACGAGGAGGGCCCTGAACACTGAAGCTTTCTTT,CASSQSRGTRRALNTEAFF
TRBJ1-3,-,TRBV7-2,-,TGTGCCAGCAGCTTAGAGGCAGGGGATGGAAACACCATATATTTT,CASSLEAGDGNTIYF
TRBJ1-5,TRBD1,TRBV5-8,-,TGTGCCAGCAGCTCAGACAGGGCTCAGCCCCAGCATTTT,CASSSDRAQPQHF
TRBJ1-2,TRBD1,TRBV10-3,-,TGTGCCATCAGTGAATCGGACAGGGGACGTTCGTCCTATGGCTACACCTTC,CAISESDRGRSSYGYTF
TRBJ2-1,-,TRBV24-1,-,TGTGCCACCAGTGATCCCCCCCCCTATGAGCAGTTCTTC,CATSDPPPYEQFF
TRBJ1-6,-,TRBV19,-,TGTGCCAGTAGTATACAGGGTAATAATTCACCCCTCCACTTT,CASSIQGNNSPLHF
TRBJ2-5,TRBD1,TRBV12-3/TRBV12-4,-,TGTGCCAGCAGCCAACAGGGGTCCGAGACCCAGTACTTC,CASSQQGSETQYF
TRBJ2-2,TRBD2,TRBV30,-,TGTGCCTGGAAGACTAGCGGGAGACGGGAGCTGTTTTTT,CAWKTSGRRELFF
TRBJ1-2,TRBD1,TRBV2,-,TGTGCCAGCGGACTCCTACAGGGGTTGAATGGCTACACCTTC,CASGLLQGLNGYTF
TRBJ1-6,-,TRBV7-6,-,TGTGCCAGCAGCTTAAGAGGGCAGAATTCACCCCTCCACTTT,CASSLRGQNSPLHF
TRBJ1-4,-,TRBV27,once,TGTGCCAGCAAACCTCAGGGCGCGACTAATGAAAAACTGTTTTTT,CASKPQGATNEKLFF
TRBJ2-3,TRBD1,TRBV10-2,-,TGCGCCAGCAGTGAGTCGATGGGGACAGGGTCCACAGATACGCAGTATTTT,CASSESMGTGSTDTQYF
TRBJ1-1,-,TRBV18,-,TGTGCCAGCTCGACAGCGTCCGTGGGGAACACTGAAGCTTTCTTT,CASSTASVGNTEAFF
TRBJ2-3,-,TRBV5-4,-,TGTGCCAGCTTGATCGCAGGGGGCACAGATACGCAGTATTTT,CASLIAGGTDTQYF
TRBJ1-1,-,TRBV5-1,-,TGCGCCAGCAGCCCCGGTGGGGCCGCGAACACTGAAGCTTTCTTT,CASSPGGAANTEAFF
TRBJ2-1,TRBD2,TRBV11-2,-,TGTGCCAGCAGCTTAGATCCCAGACTAGCTGGCAGTGAGCAGTTCTTC,CASSLDPRLAGSEQFF
TRBJ2-1,TRBD2,TRBV13,-,TGTGCCAGCAGCTTAAGGGCGGGGGTCAATGAGCAGTTCTTC,CASSLRAGVNEQFF
TRBJ1-2,-,TRBV18,-,TGTGCCAGCTCACCTGTGGGAAATGAGGGCTATGGCTACACCTTC,CASSPVGNEGYGYTF
TRBJ2-6,-,TRBV19,-,TGTGCCAGTAGTATTACAGGTGACGGGGCCAACGTCCTGACTTTC,CASSITGDGANVLTF
TRBJ1-1,-,TRBV6-1,few,TGTGCCAGCAGTGAACTAAACACTGAAGCTTTCTTT,CASSELNTEAFF
TRBJ2-3,-,TRBV3-1/TRBV3-2,-,TGTGCCAGCAGCCCCGACAGGTTCGCAGATACGCAGTATTTT,CASSPDRFADTQYF
TRBJ1-5,TRBD1,TRBV10-1,-,TGCGCCAGCAGTTTACCCCGGGACAGGGGGCGCTTGGAGGGTTGCAATCAGCCCCAGCATTTT,CASSLPRDRGRLEGCNQPQHF
TRBJ2-1,-,TRBV19,few,TGTGCCAGTAGTATATTCAACAATGAGCAGTTCTTC,CASSIFNNEQFF
TRBJ2-1,-,TRBV29-1,-,TGCAGCGCTGCCCAGGGCTCCTACAATGAGCAGTTCTTC,CSAAQGSYNEQFF
TRBJ1-4,-,TRBV21-1,-,TGTGCCAGCAGCACCCCCATTGACCGGGACAGGTGGAACAGGGGGGAAAAACTGTTTTTT,CASSTPIDRDRWNRGEKLFF